There are a few counts of the clone carrying this T cell receptor beta chain. Its antigen is still unknown. With 60 Vbeta and 13 Jbeta primers, the PCR was carried out. The table came from immunoSEQ multiplex PCR; TCRdb's copy has only in-frame clones and leaves some out. The table lists 90,000 to 110,000 clones, 12% to 15% of them singletons. The record originates from a study of cytomegalovirus exposure and HLA in healthy donors. Points from the study as a whole: Solely CMV serostatus was available to characterize immune exposure. Cytomegalovirus association was assigned to more than 150 TCR beta chains. The authors later linked a missense DCLRE1C variant to TCR beta V- and J-gene trimming.

The CDR3 loop spans 15 amino acids. V lost 4 bases and J 3 bases, leaving 15 bases between the germline ends. Per germline, CDR1 SGHRS and CDR2 YFSETQ. Sequencing used PBMCs. This chain uses TRBV5-1 with TRBJ2-3, with a tentative D call TRBD1 (5 bases). The TCR was taken from a female donor in good health and CMV-seronegative. The CDR3 DNA sequence: TGCGCCAGCAGCACAGACAGTGCGAGGACAGATACGCAGTATTTT. This gives the protein CASSTDSARTDTQYF.